The rows below give T cell receptor beta chains drawn from one sample of a study. TCRdb re-called the RT-PCR reads through MiXCR, storing one row per CDR3 protein. The table records about 680,000 distinct CDR3 sequences, 12% to 15% of them present only once. The sequenced material came from memory CD4+ T cells from blood. The receptors come from a female donor in good health, serving as a healthy control. Both conserved end residues are part of each CDR3. Fields, in order: J gene, D gene, V gene, clone size, CDR3 DNA, CDR3 protein. D genes are given only for firm matches. Rows give clone size only sometimes, using once, few, many, or a class for an expanded clone.

>TRBJ2-7|TRBD1|TRBV20-1|NA
TGCAGTGCAGAGGACAGGGTTCTGCACGAGCAGTACTTC
CSAEDRVLHEQYF
>TRBJ2-3|NA|TRBV7-2|NA
TGTGCCAGCAGCTTAAATGGTGGAGATACGCAGTATTTT
CASSLNGGDTQYF
>TRBJ2-5|NA|TRBV19|NA
TGTGCCAGTAGTATGGGACGCCAAGAGACCCAGTACTTC
CASSMGRQETQYF
>TRBJ2-1|NA|TRBV12-3/TRBV12-4|many
TGTGCCAGCACCCTGGTTAGGGGGTCTTCCTACAATGAGCAGTTCTTC
CASTLVRGSSYNEQFF
>TRBJ2-7|NA|TRBV4-2|few
TGTGCCAGCAGCCAAGATCTGGCCTCCTACGAGCAGTACTTC
CASSQDLASYEQYF
>TRBJ2-7|NA|TRBV6-2/TRBV6-3|NA
TGTGCCAGCAGTTACAGTCCACTCAAGGGCCCTTTCTACGAGCAGTACTTC
CASSYSPLKGPFYEQYF
>TRBJ1-3|NA|TRBV6-5|many
TGTGCCAGCAGTTACTCGCAGGGGAGCTCATCTCGGACGAACACCATATATTTT
CASSYSQGSSSRTNTIYF
>TRBJ1-4|NA|TRBV10-3|many
TGTGCCATCAGTGAAAGGGCGACGGGGGAAAAACTGTTTTTT
CAISERATGEKLFF
>TRBJ1-5|NA|TRBV12-3/TRBV12-4|NA
TGTGCCAGCACCGGTGGGGGGAAGAGAAGCAATCAGCCCCAGCATTTT
CASTGGGKRSNQPQHF
>TRBJ1-5|NA|TRBV2|NA
TGTGCCAGCAGTACCCGGGCGTTTGGCAATCAGCCCCAGCATTTT
CASSTRAFGNQPQHF
>TRBJ2-7|NA|TRBV6-5|few
TGTGCCAGCAGGAAGGGACTTGATGGGGCCGAGCAGTACTTC
CASRKGLDGAEQYF
>TRBJ2-7|NA|TRBV28|NA
TGTGCCAGCAGACTACCGCAGGGGGGAGAGCAGTACTTC
CASRLPQGGEQYF
>TRBJ2-1|NA|TRBV9|few
TGTGCCAGCAGCCTAACATACTCCTACAATGAGCAGTTCTTC
CASSLTYSYNEQFF
>TRBJ1-1|NA|TRBV24-1|many
TGTGCCACCAGATGGGGGGAGAACACTGAAGCTTTCTTT
CATRWGENTEAFF
>TRBJ2-7|NA|TRBV5-6|NA
TGTGCCAGCAGCAGTCGACAGGATGTCATCGTCTACGAGCAGTACTTC
CASSSRQDVIVYEQYF
>TRBJ2-5|NA|TRBV5-1|many
TGCGCCAGCAGCAGGCCGGACATCGCCCAAGAGACCCAGTACTTC
CASSRPDIAQETQYF
>TRBJ2-7|TRBD1|TRBV5-1|NA
TGCGCCAGCAGCCCCGGGACAGACCACGAGCAGTACTTC
CASSPGTDHEQYF
>TRBJ2-7|NA|TRBV6-5|many
TGTGCCAGCAGATTCCAGGAAGGCAGCTTGGGCGAGCAGTACTTC
CASRFQEGSLGEQYF
>TRBJ2-3|NA|TRBV6-5|few
TGTGCCAGCAGCCTTTACTCAGCCAGTGGCACAGATACGCAGTATTTT
CASSLYSASGTDTQYF
>TRBJ1-1|NA|TRBV4-1|many
TGCGCCAGCAGCCAGGGGCCGAGCACTGAAGCTTTCTTT
CASSQGPSTEAFF
>TRBJ2-1|TRBD2|TRBV20-1|few
TGCAGCCCCGGGGGGAGCTCCTACAATGAGCAGTTCTTC
CSPGGSSYNEQFF
>TRBJ2-5|TRBD1|TRBV27|NA
TGTGCTAGCAGTTTATTGGGGGACAGGGGGCCGGGGACCCAGTACTTC
CASSLLGDRGPGTQYF
>TRBJ1-2|NA|TRBV5-6|few
TGTGCCAGCAGCTTGGCACTAAATGGCTACACCTTC
CASSLALNGYTF
>TRBJ1-2|TRBD1|TRBV4-3|few
TGCGCCAGCAGCCAAGAGAACAGGGGAGGCTATGGCTACACCTTC
CASSQENRGGYGYTF
>TRBJ1-2|NA|TRBV7-3|many
TGTGCCAGCAGCTTAAGGGTAGGAGGGAGTGAAGGCTACACCTTC
CASSLRVGGSEGYTF
>TRBJ2-1|NA|TRBV28|once
TGTGCCAGCGCCAACAGGGTCGCCTACAATGAGCAGTTCTTC
CASANRVAYNEQFF
>TRBJ1-5|NA|TRBV18|few
TGTGCCAGCTCACCAGTCCGGGACGGGCAGCCCCAGCATTTT
CASSPVRDGQPQHF
>TRBJ1-6|NA|TRBV30|NA
TGTGCCTGGAGTGAGGCAGGAAATTCACCCCTCCACTTT
CAWSEAGNSPLHF
>TRBJ2-3|NA|TRBV7-2|NA
TGTGCCAGCAGCCCGGGGGGCCATACAGATACGCAGTATTTT
CASSPGGHTDTQYF
>TRBJ1-4|TRBD1|TRBV5-1|NA
TGCGCCAGCAGCTTGTTAGGGGACAGGGATAATGAAAAACTGTTTTTT
CASSLLGDRDNEKLFF
>TRBJ1-2|NA|TRBV12-3/TRBV12-4|few
TGTGCCAGCAGCCGCGGAGACAGCCTCTATGGCTACACCTTC
CASSRGDSLYGYTF
>TRBJ1-1|NA|TRBV27|many
TGTGCCAGCAGTTTGGGGTCCACCACTGAAGCTTTCTTT
CASSLGSTTEAFF
>TRBJ2-2|NA|TRBV7-2|NA
TGTGCCAGCAGCTCCGCGCTCGGGGAGCTGTTTTTT
CASSSALGELFF
>TRBJ1-2|NA|TRBV9|many
TGTGCCAGCAGCGTAGGGGGGGGCAACTATGGCTACACCTTC
CASSVGGGNYGYTF
>TRBJ1-3|NA|TRBV2|few
TGTGCCAGCAGGCCGAGGAGCTCTGGAAACACCATATATTTT
CASRPRSSGNTIYF
>TRBJ2-6|NA|TRBV20-1|NA
TGCAGTGCTACGGCCTGGCCGGTCTCAGACGTCCTGACTTTC
CSATAWPVSDVLTF
>TRBJ2-5|NA|TRBV6-2/TRBV6-3|few
TGTGCCAGCAGTTACATTCTGGGAGAGACCCAGTACTTC
CASSYILGETQYF
>TRBJ1-6|NA|TRBV20-1|few
TGCAGTGCTAACTCAGGGGCGCGGGCGAATTCACCCCTCCACTTT
CSANSGARANSPLHF
>TRBJ2-2|NA|TRBV19|few
TGTGCCAGTAGTATAGTGGGTCTAGCCGGGGAGCTGTTTTTT
CASSIVGLAGELFF
>TRBJ1-1|TRBD1|TRBV5-1|few
TGCGCCAGCAGCTCGGGACAGGGGTACACTGAAGCTTTCTTT
CASSSGQGYTEAFF
>TRBJ2-1|TRBD1|TRBV6-2/TRBV6-3|NA
TGTGCCAGCAGTGAAGATCCGGGACAGTGGCTCAATGAGCAGTTCTTC
CASSEDPGQWLNEQFF
>TRBJ2-7|TRBD1|TRBV7-9|once
TGTGCCAGCTCCCAGGGTCAGGGGGCAATCTACGAGCAGTACTTC
CASSQGQGAIYEQYF
>TRBJ1-5|NA|TRBV7-2|NA
TGTGCCAGCCAAGGACAGCTCGATCAGCCCCAGCATTTT
CASQGQLDQPQHF
>TRBJ1-2|TRBD1|TRBV28|NA
TGTGCCACTTGGGACAGCACTAACTATGGCTACACCTTC
CATWDSTNYGYTF
>TRBJ2-5|TRBD2|TRBV27|few
TGTGCCAGCAGTGACGGACTAGCAGAGACCCAGTACTTC
CASSDGLAETQYF
>TRBJ1-5|NA|TRBV27|many
TGTGCCAGCAGTAGTCATTGGAGCAATCAGCCCCAGCATTTT
CASSSHWSNQPQHF
>TRBJ2-1|TRBD1|TRBV7-8|once
TGTGCCAGCAGCTCAAGGACAGGTACCTACAATGAGCAGTTCTTC
CASSSRTGTYNEQFF
>TRBJ2-1|TRBD2|TRBV6-2/TRBV6-3|many
TGTGCCAGCAGAGGGACTAGCGGGGGACGGAATGAGCAGTTCTTC
CASRGTSGGRNEQFF
>TRBJ1-4|NA|TRBV6-4|NA
TGTGCCAGCACCGGACCGGACCGAAGTAATGAAAAACTGTTTTTT
CASTGPDRSNEKLFF
>TRBJ2-3|TRBD2|TRBV7-8|many
TGTGCCAGCAGCTTATGGACTAGTAGCACAGATACGCAGTATTTT
CASSLWTSSTDTQYF
>TRBJ1-5|NA|TRBV3-1|NA
TGTGCCAGCAGCCAAGGGGAAACGAGCAATCAGCCCCAGCATTTT
CASSQGETSNQPQHF
>TRBJ2-1|NA|TRBV9|NA
TGTGCCAGCAGCGTGGGAACCGGGACGGACTACAATGAGCAGTTCTTC
CASSVGTGTDYNEQFF
>TRBJ2-7|TRBD2|TRBV20-1|NA
TGCAGTGCTAGTGACCGGACTAGCGGACAGTACTTC
CSASDRTSGQYF
>TRBJ2-1|TRBD2|TRBV20-1|NA
TGCAGTGCTAGAACGACCCGCGGGAGATGGAATGAGCAGTTCTTC
CSARTTRGRWNEQFF